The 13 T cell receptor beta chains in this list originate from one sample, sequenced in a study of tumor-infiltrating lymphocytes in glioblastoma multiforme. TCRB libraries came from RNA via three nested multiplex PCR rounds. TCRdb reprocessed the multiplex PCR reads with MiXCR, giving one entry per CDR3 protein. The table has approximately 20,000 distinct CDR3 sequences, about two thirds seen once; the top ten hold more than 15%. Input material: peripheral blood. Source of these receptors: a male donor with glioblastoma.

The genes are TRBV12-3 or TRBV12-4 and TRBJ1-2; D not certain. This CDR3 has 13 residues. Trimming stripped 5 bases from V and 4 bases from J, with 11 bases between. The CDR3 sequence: CASSEREGYGYTF. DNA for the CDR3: TGTGCCAGCAGTGAAAGGGAGGGCTATGGCTACACCTTC.

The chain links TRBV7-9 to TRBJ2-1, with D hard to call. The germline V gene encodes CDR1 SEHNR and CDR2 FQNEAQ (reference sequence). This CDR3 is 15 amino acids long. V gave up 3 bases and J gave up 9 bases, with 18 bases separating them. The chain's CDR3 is CASSFEVRGLIEQFF. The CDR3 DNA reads TGTGCCAGCAGCTTCGAGGTCCGAGGTCTCATTGAGCAGTTCTTC.

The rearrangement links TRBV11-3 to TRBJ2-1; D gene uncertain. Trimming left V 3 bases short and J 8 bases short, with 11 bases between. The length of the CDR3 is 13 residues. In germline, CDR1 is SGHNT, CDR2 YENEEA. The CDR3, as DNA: TGTGCCAGCAGCTTCAACCTAAACGATGAGCAGTTCTTC. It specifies CASSFNLNDEQFF.

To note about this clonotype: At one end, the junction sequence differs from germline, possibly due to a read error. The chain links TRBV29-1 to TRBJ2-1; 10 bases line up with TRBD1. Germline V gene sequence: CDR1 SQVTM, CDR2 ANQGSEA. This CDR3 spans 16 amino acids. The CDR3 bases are TGCAGCGTAAGGACAGGGGGGCGGCAGGGGGGCAATGAGCAGTCCTTC. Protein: CSVRTGGRQGGNEQSF.

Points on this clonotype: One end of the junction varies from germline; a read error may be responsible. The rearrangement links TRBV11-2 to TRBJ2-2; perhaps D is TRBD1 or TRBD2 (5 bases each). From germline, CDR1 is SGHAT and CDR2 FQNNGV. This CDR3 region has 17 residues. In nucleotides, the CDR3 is TGTGCCAGCAGTCCAGGGCCGGGATTCGTTAACACCGGGGATCTGTTTTTT. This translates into CASSPGPGFVNTGDLFF.

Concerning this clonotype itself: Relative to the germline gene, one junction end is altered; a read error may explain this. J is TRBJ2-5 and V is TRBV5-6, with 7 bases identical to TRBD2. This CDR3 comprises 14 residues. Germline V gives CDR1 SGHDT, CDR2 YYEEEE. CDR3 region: CASSSRWTRVAQHF. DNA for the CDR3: TGTGCCAGCAGCTCGCGATGGACTAGAGTGGCCCAGCACTTC.

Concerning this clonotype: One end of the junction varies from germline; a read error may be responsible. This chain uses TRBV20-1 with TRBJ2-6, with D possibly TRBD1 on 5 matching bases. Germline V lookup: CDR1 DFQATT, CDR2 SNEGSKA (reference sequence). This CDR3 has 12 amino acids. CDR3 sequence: CSASSGAKVLTF. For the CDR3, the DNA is TGCAGTGCTAGTTCTGGGGCCAAGGTCCTAACTTTC.

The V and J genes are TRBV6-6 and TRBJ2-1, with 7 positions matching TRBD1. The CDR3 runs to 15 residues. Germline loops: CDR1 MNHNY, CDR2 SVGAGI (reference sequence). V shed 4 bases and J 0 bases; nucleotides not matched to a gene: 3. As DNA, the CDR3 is TGTGCCAGCAGTTCGGGACAGAGCTCCTACAATGAGCAGTTCTTC. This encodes CASSSGQSSYNEQFF.

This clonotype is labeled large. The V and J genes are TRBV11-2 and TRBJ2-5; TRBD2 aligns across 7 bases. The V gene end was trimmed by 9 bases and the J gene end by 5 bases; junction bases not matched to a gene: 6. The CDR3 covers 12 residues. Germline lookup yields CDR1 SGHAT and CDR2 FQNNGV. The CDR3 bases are TGTGCCAGTGTCGGACTAGGGGAGACCCAGTACTTC. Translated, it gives CASVGLGETQYF.

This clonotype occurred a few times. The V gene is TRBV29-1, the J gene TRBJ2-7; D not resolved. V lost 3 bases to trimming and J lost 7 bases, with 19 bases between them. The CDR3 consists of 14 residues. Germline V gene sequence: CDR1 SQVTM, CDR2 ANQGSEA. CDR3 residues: CSVEVVYYAREQYF. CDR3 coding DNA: TGCAGCGTTGAGGTCGTATACTATGCGCGGGAGCAGTACTTC.

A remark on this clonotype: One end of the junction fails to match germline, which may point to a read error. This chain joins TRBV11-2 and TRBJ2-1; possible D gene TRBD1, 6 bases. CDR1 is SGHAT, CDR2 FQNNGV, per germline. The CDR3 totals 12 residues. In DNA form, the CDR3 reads TGTGCCATCAGCTTGCAGGGGTACGAGCAGTTCTTC. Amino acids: CAISLQGYEQFF.

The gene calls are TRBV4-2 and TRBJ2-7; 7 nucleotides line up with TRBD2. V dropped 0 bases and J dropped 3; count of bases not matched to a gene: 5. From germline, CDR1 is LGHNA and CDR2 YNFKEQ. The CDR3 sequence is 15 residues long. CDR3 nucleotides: TGTGCCAGCAGCCAAGATTTGGCGGGAGTCTACGAGCAGTACTTC. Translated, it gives CASSQDLAGVYEQYF.

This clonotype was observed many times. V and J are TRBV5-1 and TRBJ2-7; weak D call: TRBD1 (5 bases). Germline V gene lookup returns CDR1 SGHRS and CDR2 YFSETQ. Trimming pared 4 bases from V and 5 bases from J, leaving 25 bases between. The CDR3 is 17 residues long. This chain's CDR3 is CASSPAYAVGVGDEQYF. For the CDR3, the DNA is TGCGCCAGCAGCCCCGCCTACGCGGTGGGTGTAGGGGACGAGCAGTACTTC.